Following are 3 T cell receptor beta chains from one sample sequenced in a study of radiation and T cells in renal cell carcinoma. Produced via immunoSEQ multiplex PCR; TCRdb's table is partial and in-frame only. The data contain tens of thousands of clones, approximately 84% of them seen just once; the ten biggest clones take up roughly 8%. Time point reported: baseline pretreatment blood. Stated treatment: 15 Gy SBRT to primary tumor, nephrectomy 4 weeks later. Sequencing used blood, obtained from a patient whose treatment included radiotherapy and nephrectomy. The receptors derive from a man in his sixties with renal cell carcinoma.

The rearrangement uses TRBV11-3 and TRBJ1-1, with 7 bases that match TRBD1. CDR3 length: 15 residues. Germline V gene data show CDR1 as SGHNT and CDR2 as YENEEA. J gave up 2 bases and V 5 bases, and 8 bases lay outside the gene matches. The CDR3 loop reads CASSPRQGINTEAFF. CDR3 nucleotide sequence: TGTGCCAGCAGCCCCAGACAGGGCATTAACACTGAAGCTTTCTTT.

The chain joins TRBV12-5 to TRBJ1-4; 7 bases agree with TRBD1. CDR1 and CDR2 from the germline V gene are LGHNT and FRNRAP. CDR3 length equals 16 residues. V trimming: 1 base; J trimming: 8 bases; junction bases outside the gene matches: 10. DNA of the CDR3: TGTGCTAGTGGTTTGGGAGGGACGTTCAGGGGGGAAAAACTGTTTTTT. It codes for CASGLGGTFRGEKLFF.

This chain joins TRBV10-1 and TRBJ2-5; the D gene is possibly TRBD2 (5 bases). CDR1 WNHNN and CDR2 SYGVQD come from the germline V gene (reference sequence). V was cut by 3 bases and J by 2 bases, with 28 bases left in between. The CDR3 spans 20 residues. CDR3 nucleotide sequence: TGCGCCAGCAGTGAAGGCCCCCCAGACGAGGGCTTGTGGTCTCAAGAGACCCAGTACTTC. As protein: CASSEGPPDEGLWSQETQYF.